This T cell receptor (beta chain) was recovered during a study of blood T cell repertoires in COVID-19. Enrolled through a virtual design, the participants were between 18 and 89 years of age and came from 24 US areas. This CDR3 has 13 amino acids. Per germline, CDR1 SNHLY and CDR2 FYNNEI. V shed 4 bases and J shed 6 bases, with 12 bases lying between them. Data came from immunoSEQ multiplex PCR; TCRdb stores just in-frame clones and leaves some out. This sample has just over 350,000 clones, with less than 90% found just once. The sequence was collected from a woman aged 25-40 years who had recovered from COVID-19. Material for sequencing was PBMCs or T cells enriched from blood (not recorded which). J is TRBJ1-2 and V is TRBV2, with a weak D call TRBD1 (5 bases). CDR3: CASSGETDNGYTF. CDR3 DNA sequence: TGTGCCAGCAGTGGCGAGACAGATAATGGCTACACCTTC.